The clone carrying this TCR beta chain was seen a handful of times. The antigen remains unidentified. This entry comes from a study of cytomegalovirus exposure and HLA in healthy donors. Study information: HLA-typed donors contributed around 85 million unique TCRs, which were held in an early data release. The study's findings and limits: Most subjects' HLA-A and HLA-B alleles were reportedly predicted from TCR beta sequences.

As for the donors, each was a healthy bone marrow donor. It was with 60 Vbeta and 13 Jbeta primers that the PCR ran. The data were produced by immunoSEQ multiplex PCR, yet TCRdb's version contains in-frame clones alone and is incomplete. The sample lists approximately 200,000 clones, around 83% occurring once. Germline loops: CDR1 MGHRA, CDR2 YSYEKL. V lost 6 bases, J lost 7 bases, and 6 bases stayed unmatched. The CDR3 has 13 amino acids. The chain employs TRBV4-1 and TRBJ2-7; 10 bases agree with TRBD1. The material sequenced was PBMCs. The source of this sequence is a woman aged 45-65 years in good health and CMV-seropositive. In DNA, the CDR3 is TGCGCCAGCAGTAGACAGGGGGCGAGTGAGCAGTACTTC. This encodes CASSRQGASEQYF.